This passage covers 6 T cell receptor beta chains from one sample sequenced in a study of blood T cells in healthy people across ages. With a J-beta primer mix and a sample-barcoded 5' primer, a second PCR ran about 6 to 11 cycles. TCRdb re-called the 5' RACE reads through MiXCR, storing one row per CDR3 protein. Of 650,000 to 1,000,000 distinct CDR3 sequences listed, around 50% are singletons. The specimen was blood. Receptors were obtained from an older man in good health.

This clonotype was counted only a few times. This rearrangement joins TRBV18 to TRBJ1-6; D gene unclear. Germline loops: CDR1 KGHSH, CDR2 LQKENI. The CDR3 sequence is 16 residues long. Trimming cost V 1 base and J 0 bases, with 7 bases left between them. The CDR3 DNA follows: TGTGCCAGCTCACCACTCGACGACTCCTATAATTCACCCCTCCACTTT. Its translation is CASSPLDDSYNSPLHF.

V gene TRBV4-3 combines with J gene TRBJ1-3; D unresolved. This CDR3 has 16 amino acids. V shed 0 bases and J shed 2 bases, with 11 bases lying between them. The germline V gene encodes CDR1 LGHNA and CDR2 YSLEER. CDR3 residues: CASSQDRLPPGNTIYF. CDR3 DNA: TGCGCCAGCAGCCAAGATCGACTGCCTCCTGGAAACACCATATATTTT.

The V gene is TRBV20-1, the J gene TRBJ1-6; D is unclear. Germline V gene data show CDR1 as DFQATT and CDR2 as SNEGSKA (reference sequence). V was cut by 1 base and J by 6 bases, with 4 bases left in between. The CDR3 is made up of 12 amino acids. Here the CDR3 reads CSARGINSPLHF. The DNA for the CDR3 is TGCAGTGCTAGAGGGATTAATTCACCCCTCCACTTT.

This clonotype was counted only a few times. V is TRBV2 and J is TRBJ2-7; 12 bases align to TRBD2. Germline-derived CDR1 and CDR2 are SNHLY and FYNNEI. The CDR3 is 15 amino acids. V was clipped by 6 bases and J by 5 bases; unmatched bases: 8. For the CDR3, the DNA is TGTGCCAGCAGAGCTACTAGCGGGAGGAGAAACGAGCAGTACTTC. It is translated as CASRATSGRRNEQYF. The full variable domain, in which reference TRBV2 and TRBJ2-7 provide the parts outside the CDR3, is EPEVTQTPSHQVTQMGQEVILRCVPISNHLYFYWYRQILGQKVEFLVSFYNNEISEKSEIFDDQFSVERPDGSNFTLKIRSTKLEDSAMYFCASRATSGRRNEQYFGPGTRLTVT.

This chain joins TRBV3-1 and TRBJ2-7; D gene unclear. This CDR3 spans 17 amino acids. Germline loops: CDR1 LGHDT, CDR2 YNNKEL (reference sequence). Deletions cut 0 bases from V and 5 bases from J, with 20 bases between. CDR3 residues: CASSQDLLAKLKNEQYF. The CDR3 region has the DNA TGTGCCAGCAGCCAAGACCTTCTCGCAAAGCTTAAAAACGAGCAGTACTTC.

The chain links TRBV7-6 to TRBJ2-5; TRBD1 matches at 8 bases. The J call is doubtful: the DNA matches TRBJ2-7 better. CDR1 SGHVS and CDR2 FNYEAQ come from the germline V gene. This CDR3 has 18 residues. The CDR3 protein is CASSPKTQTGTGANEQYF. The CDR3 coding sequence is TGTGCCAGCAGCCCTAAAACCCAAACCGGGACAGGCGCCAACGAGCAGTACTTC.